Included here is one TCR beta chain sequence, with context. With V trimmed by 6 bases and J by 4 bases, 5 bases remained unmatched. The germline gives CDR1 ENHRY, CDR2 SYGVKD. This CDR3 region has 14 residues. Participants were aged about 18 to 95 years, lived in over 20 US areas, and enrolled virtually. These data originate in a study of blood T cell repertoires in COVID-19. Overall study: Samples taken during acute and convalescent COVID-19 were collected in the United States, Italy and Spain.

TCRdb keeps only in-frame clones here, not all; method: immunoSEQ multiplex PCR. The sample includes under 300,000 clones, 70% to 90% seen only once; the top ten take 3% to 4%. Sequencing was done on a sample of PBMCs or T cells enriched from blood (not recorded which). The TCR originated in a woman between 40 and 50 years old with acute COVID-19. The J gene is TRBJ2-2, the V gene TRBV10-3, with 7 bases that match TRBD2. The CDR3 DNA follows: TGTGCCATCAGCCCTAGCGGCACCACCGGGGAGCTGTTTTTT. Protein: CAISPSGTTGELFF.